This T cell receptor (beta chain) was observed in a study of blood T cell repertoires in COVID-19. Study summary: The United States, Italy and Spain were the sources of the acute and convalescent COVID-19 samples. The analysed material was cDNA or gDNA that came from T cells, B-cell-depleted T cells, or PBMCs.

The table came from immunoSEQ multiplex PCR; TCRdb's copy has only in-frame clones and leaves some out. The top ten hold 6.5% to 7% of the sample, which has 350,000 or so clones, around 91% seen once. With 0 bases removed from V and 4 bases from J, the gap between germline ends came to 22 bases. CDR1 is GTSNPN, CDR2 SVGIG, per germline (reference sequence). The CDR3 is 17 amino acids. The specimen was peripheral blood. This sequence joins TRBV30 and TRBJ2-7; D perhaps matches TRBD2 (6 bases). This sequence originates from a man younger than 35 with active or convalescent COVID-19. The CDR3 bases are TGTGCCTGGAGTGTATTTAGGGACTGGGATTCGGGTTACGAGCAGTACTTC. Its protein is CAWSVFRDWDSGYEQYF. The full variable domain, with the rest looked up from reference TRBV30 and TRBJ2-7, is SQTIHQWPATLVQPVGSPLSLECTVEGTSNPNLYWYRQAAGRGLQLLFYSVGIGQISSEVPQNLSASRPQDRQFILSSKKLLLSDSGFYLCAWSVFRDWDSGYEQYFGPGTRLTVT.